This is a list of T cell receptor beta chains from one sample in a study of regulatory T cells in long-lasting Graves disease. TCRdb itself ran the multiplex PCR reads through MiXCR, one entry per CDR3 protein. The data contain under 500,000 distinct CDR3 sequences, approximately 16% of them singletons. This same sample was also part of a study on T cells in Graves' hyperthyroidism and ophthalmopathy.

The sequenced sample was peripheral blood mononuclear cells (PBMCs), obtained at new diagnosis, from a patient treated with antithyroid drugs. The receptor set was obtained from a woman in her 30s with Graves disease. Both conserved end residues are part of each CDR3.

V	length	J	CDR3
TRBV24-1	17	TRBJ1-1	CATSDLHTSGGCTEAFF
TRBV24-1	15	TRBJ2-1	CATSDLRTGPDEQFF
TRBV6-2/TRBV6-3	13	TRBJ2-5	CASSRRGQETQYF
TRBV6-1	12	TRBJ1-5	CASRDGRQPQHF
TRBV5-1	15	TRBJ2-7	CASSHPAGGFYEQYF
TRBV28	14	TRBJ2-1	CATLPGDFLNEQFF
TRBV29-1	14	TRBJ1-3	CSVGPEGPGNTIYF
TRBV6-1	16	TRBJ2-3	CASTPSARRLTDTQYF
TRBV14	13	TRBJ2-4	CASSQGGGNIQYF
TRBV18	16	TRBJ2-5	CASSPYTSGNQETQYF
TRBV6-5	16	TRBJ1-1	CASSYLPPVRNTEAFF
TRBV20-1	15	TRBJ2-3	CSARVPGRSPDTQYF